The clone carrying this TCR beta chain appeared a few times. No antigen is known for it. RNA transcripts served as template for amplifying TCR beta CDR3 sequences. HTBI primers primed a first-round RT-PCR, and a second-round multiplex PCR followed. TCRdb independently ran MiXCR on the multiplex PCR reads; one entry per CDR3 protein. This table has about half a million distinct CDR3 sequences, 13% to 15% appearing once. Disease in donors with ophthalmopathy had moderate-to-severe activity, CAS ≥3, NOSPECS ≥4 and under 3 months' duration. If patients had other autoimmune diseases, uncontrolled infections, pregnancy or lactation, they were excluded. Germline trimming cut 10 bases from V and 5 bases from J; bases unmatched to any gene: 12. CDR3 length equals 14 residues. Germline-derived CDR1 and CDR2 are SGHRS and YFSETQ. The sample belongs to a study of Graves' ophthalmopathy and Graves' hyperthyroidism.

Study findings and constraints: In blood, most expanded thyroid clonotypes above 0.001 frequency were also detected.

The specimen was blood. The receptor was isolated from a woman in her thirties with Graves' ophthalmopathy. The chain carries TRBV5-1 and TRBJ2-7, with 10 bases matching TRBD2. CDR3 sequence reads: CAARGLAGVHEQYF. CDR3 DNA: TGCGCCGCCAGAGGTCTAGCGGGAGTCCACGAGCAGTACTTC.